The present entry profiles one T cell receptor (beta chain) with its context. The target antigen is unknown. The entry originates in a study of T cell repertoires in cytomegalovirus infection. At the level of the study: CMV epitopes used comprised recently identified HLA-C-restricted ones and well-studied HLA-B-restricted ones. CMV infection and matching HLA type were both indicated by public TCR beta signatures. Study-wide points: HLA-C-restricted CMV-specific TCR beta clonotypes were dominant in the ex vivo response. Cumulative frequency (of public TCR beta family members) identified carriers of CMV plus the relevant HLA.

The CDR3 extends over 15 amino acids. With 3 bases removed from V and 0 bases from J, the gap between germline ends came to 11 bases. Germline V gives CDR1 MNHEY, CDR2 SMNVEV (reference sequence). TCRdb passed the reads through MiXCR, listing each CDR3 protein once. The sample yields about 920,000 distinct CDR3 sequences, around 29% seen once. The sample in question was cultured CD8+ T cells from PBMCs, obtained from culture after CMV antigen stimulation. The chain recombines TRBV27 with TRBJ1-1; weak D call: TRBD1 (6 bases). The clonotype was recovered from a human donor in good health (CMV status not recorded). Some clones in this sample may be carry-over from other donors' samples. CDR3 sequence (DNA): TGTGCCAGCAGTTTCGCGGGACACATGAACACTGAAGCTTTCTTT. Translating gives CASSFAGHMNTEAFF.